This is a list of T cell receptor beta chains from one sample in a study of blood T cell repertoires in COVID-19. Some clones are missing from TCRdb's copy, which holds only in-frame ones; the method was immunoSEQ multiplex PCR. In the table there are 250,000 to 350,000 clones, 86% of which are singletons. The sample comprised peripheral blood. The receptors here all came from a woman in her sixties or seventies with COVID-19, enrolled during active disease. Each CDR3 is given with its conserved first and last residue. A D gene is named only where the DNA matches it firmly. Not every row has a clone size; where given, it reads once, few, many or a size class.

TRBV12-3/TRBV12-4	TRBJ1-2	-	TRBD1	TGTGCCAGCAGCCCACAGGGGGCGAAGGGCTACACCTTC	CASSPQGAKGYTF
TRBV6-1	TRBJ2-1	-	-	TGTGCCAGCAGTGAAGGACAGATGTACAATGAGCAGTTCTTC	CASSEGQMYNEQFF
TRBV6-6	TRBJ2-5	-	-	TGTGCCAGCAGAAGGGGGTTGCAGGAGACCCAGTACTTC	CASRRGLQETQYF
TRBV7-6	TRBJ2-7	-	-	TGTGCCAGCAGCCCCTTACCGGGACTGGTCTCCTACGAGCAGTACTTC	CASSPLPGLVSYEQYF
TRBV29-1	TRBJ2-5	-	-	TGCAGCGAGAGACTAGTGAGGGAGACCCAGTACTTC	CSERLVRETQYF
TRBV19	TRBJ1-5	-	-	TGTGCCAGTTCCCGAGACAGGTATAGCAATCAGCCCCAGCATTTT	CASSRDRYSNQPQHF
TRBV29-1	TRBJ1-1	-	-	TGCAGCGCCCGAGAGACTGAAGCTTTCTTT	CSARETEAFF
TRBV7-3	TRBJ2-1	many	-	TGTGCCAGCAGCTTATTAGGGGGCTCCTACAATGAGCAGTTCTTC	CASSLLGGSYNEQFF
TRBV19	TRBJ2-3	-	TRBD2	TGTGCCAGTAGGAGCGGGGGGGCCCATACGCAGTATTTT	CASRSGGAHTQYF
TRBV5-6	TRBJ1-3	-	TRBD1	TGTGCCAGCAGCTCCATAACGGACAGGGCCGGTGGAAACACCATATATTTT	CASSSITDRAGGNTIYF
TRBV24-1	TRBJ2-7	few	-	TGTGCCACCAGTGATTCATTAGACAAACACGAGCAGTACTTC	CATSDSLDKHEQYF
TRBV2	TRBJ2-3	-	TRBD2	TGTGCCAGCAGAAGAAGGACTAGCGGGGGCACAGATACGCAGTATTTT	CASRRRTSGGTDTQYF
TRBV19	TRBJ1-5	-	-	TGTGCCAGTAGAGACAGGTCAGGTCAGCCCCAGCATTTT	CASRDRSGQPQHF
TRBV2	TRBJ1-5	-	TRBD1	TGTGCCAGCAGTGAGACAGGGGGTAGCAATCAGCCCCAGCATTTT	CASSETGGSNQPQHF
TRBV30	TRBJ1-2	-	TRBD1	TGTGCCTGGAAGCCAGGGGGCTCCGCTAACTATGGCTACACCTTC	CAWKPGGSANYGYTF
TRBV11-2	TRBJ1-2	-	TRBD1	TGTGCCAGCAGCCAGACAGGGGGCATCAGCTACACCTTC	CASSQTGGISYTF
TRBV11-3	TRBJ2-1	-	TRBD1	TGTGCCAGCAGTTACGCCGGGACAGTTTACAATGAGCAGTTCTTC	CASSYAGTVYNEQFF
TRBV9	TRBJ2-1	-	TRBD1	TGTGCCAGCAGCGTAAAACCCACGGGACAGATAATAAATGAGCAGTTCTTC	CASSVKPTGQIINEQFF
TRBV5-5	TRBJ2-3	few	TRBD1	TGTGCCAGCAGCTTACAGGGGGCCGGGGGGTCAGATACGCAGTATTTT	CASSLQGAGGSDTQYF
TRBV24-1	TRBJ2-1	-	-	TGTGCCACGTCCCAGGGGTCGGTCAATGAGCAGTTCTTC	CATSQGSVNEQFF
TRBV28	TRBJ1-1	-	TRBD1	TGTGCCAGCAGTACTAACCGGGACAGTGCTTTCTTT	CASSTNRDSAFF
TRBV9	TRBJ2-7	-	TRBD2	TGTGCCAGCAGCGCCGGACTAGCGGAGACTTACGAGCAGTACTTC	CASSAGLAETYEQYF
TRBV7-2	TRBJ2-1	-	TRBD2	TGTGCCAGCAGCTTAGCGGGACTAATCTACAATGAGCAGTTCTTC	CASSLAGLIYNEQFF
TRBV28	TRBJ1-4	-	TRBD1	TGTGCCAGCAGGTGGACAGGGGGTAATGAAAAACTGTTTTTT	CASRWTGGNEKLFF
TRBV6-5	TRBJ1-5	-	TRBD1	TGTGCCAGCAGTTACTCAGGGGGCAGCAATCAGCCCCAGCATTTT	CASSYSGGSNQPQHF
TRBV2	TRBJ1-4	-	-	TGTGCCAGCAGTTCGTATAATGAAAAACTGTTTTTT	CASSSYNEKLFF
TRBV28	TRBJ1-5	-	-	TGTGCCAGCAGTCCTCTTCGGGGGGGAAGCAATCAGCCCCAGCATTTT	CASSPLRGGSNQPQHF
TRBV7-9	TRBJ1-2	-	TRBD1	TGTGCCAGCAGCTTAGAAGCAGGGGGTACGGATGGCTACACCTTC	CASSLEAGGTDGYTF
TRBV27	TRBJ2-1	-	TRBD2	TGTGCCAGCAGGGTCTTTCTAGCGGTAAATGAGCAGTTCTTC	CASRVFLAVNEQFF
TRBV29-1	TRBJ2-7	-	-	TGCAGCGTTGGACAGTCCTACGAGCAGTACTTC	CSVGQSYEQYF
TRBV28	TRBJ1-5	few	TRBD1	TGTGCCAGCAGTTTGGGGACAGGGGGTCAGCCCCAGCATTTT	CASSLGTGGQPQHF
TRBV9	TRBJ2-1	-	-	TGTGCCAGCACCTCCGAACTCGGGAATGAGCAGTTCTTC	CASTSELGNEQFF
TRBV6-2/TRBV6-3	TRBJ2-1	-	TRBD2	TGTGCCAGCAGTTATCTCGTAGCGGGGGGGAGTGGAGAAAATGAGCAGTTCTTC	CASSYLVAGGSGENEQFF
TRBV7-9	TRBJ2-7	-	-	TGTGCCAGCAGCCGAGGTTCGGCCTACGAGCAGTACTTC	CASSRGSAYEQYF
TRBV27	TRBJ1-5	many	TRBD1	TGTGCCAGCAGTTTTCTCGGGACAGGGGGTAATCAGCCCCAGCATTTT	CASSFLGTGGNQPQHF
TRBV4-1	TRBJ2-7	-	TRBD1	TGCGCCAGCAGCCAATTCGGACAGGGTCACTACGAGCAGTACTTC	CASSQFGQGHYEQYF
TRBV4-1	TRBJ1-1	-	TRBD1	TGCGCCAGCAGCCTTCACCCGATACGACAGGGGGCCCGCCTAGCCACTGAAGCTTTCTTT	CASSLHPIRQGARLATEAFF
TRBV24-1	TRBJ1-2	once	TRBD1	TGTGCCACCAGTGATTGGGCAGGGGGCAACTATGGCTACACCTTC	CATSDWAGGNYGYTF
TRBV5-5	TRBJ2-6	once	TRBD1	TGTGCCAGCAACTTTCGGGGACAGGGCCTCTCTGGGGCCAACGTCCTGACTTTC	CASNFRGQGLSGANVLTF
TRBV19	TRBJ1-6	-	-	TGTGCCAGTAGTATAGGGGGCAATTCACCCCTCCACTTT	CASSIGGNSPLHF
TRBV7-9	TRBJ2-7	-	TRBD1	TGTGCCAGCAGCTTATCAGGGGGCTACGAGCAGTACTTC	CASSLSGGYEQYF
TRBV10-3	TRBJ2-7	once	-	TGTGCCATCAGTGAAAGCCCAGGGATCGAGCAGTACTTC	CAISESPGIEQYF
TRBV18	TRBJ2-3	few	-	TGTGCCAGCTCACGGGCGAGCACAGATACGCAGTATTTT	CASSRASTDTQYF
TRBV5-4	TRBJ2-1	-	TRBD1	TGTGCCAGCAGCCAAGGGGGCATGGGCTCCTACAATGAGCAGTTCTTC	CASSQGGMGSYNEQFF
TRBV18	TRBJ2-7	-	TRBD1	TGTGCCAGCTCACCTACACCGGGACAGAATTACGAGCAGTACTTC	CASSPTPGQNYEQYF
TRBV7-9	TRBJ2-3	-	-	TGTGCCAGCATTGTGGAGACTAGCACAGATACGCAGTATTTT	CASIVETSTDTQYF
TRBV27	TRBJ2-2	-	TRBD2	TGTGCCAGCAGTTTCCGTATTAGCGGGGCGTCTTCCGGGGAGCTGTTTTTT	CASSFRISGASSGELFF